This T cell receptor beta chain stems from a study of T cells after yellow fever vaccination. General observations from the study: Weaker overall, the secondary response nonetheless peaked faster (day 5 versus 15).

Production of TCR cDNA was by 5'RACE template switching, which also added a universal primer site and UMIs. TCRdb re-called the 5' RACE reads with MiXCR, one entry per CDR3 protein. The repertoire includes 50,000 or so distinct CDR3 sequences, about 7.4% of them detected once, and 25% to 30% sits in the top ten. CDR1 is MNHEY, CDR2 SVGEGT, per germline. This CDR3 is built from 12 residues. The V and J ends lost 6 bases and 4 bases respectively, with 9 bases between them. This clonotype was recorded many times. Its matching antigen is unknown. This material consisted of CD8+ T cells sorted from PBMCs, taken around 16 days after the first yellow fever vaccination. V gene TRBV6-2 or TRBV6-3 combines with J gene TRBJ2-5, with D unresolved. The sequence was obtained from a man between 18 and 35 years old who received the YFV17D yellow fever vaccine. The CDR3 reads CASSEERETQYF. The CDR3 nucleotides read TGTGCCAGCAGCGAGGAGAGAGAGACCCAGTACTTC.